Presented here are 26 T cell receptor beta chains from one specimen sequenced in a study of shared T cell receptors in the human thymus. Assay: immunoSEQ multiplex PCR; the TCRdb copy retains only in-frame clones and omits some. The sample lists about 730,000 clones, approximately 83% occurring once. The data also belong to a second study, concerning human thymus T cells.

The sample was thymocytes. Every receptor here comes from a girl under three years old with a congenital heart defect.

The V gene is TRBV6-1, the J gene TRBJ1-1; no firm D call. Germline values: CDR1 MNHNS, CDR2 SASEGT. The CDR3 consists of 13 residues. V was trimmed by 6 bases and J by 0 bases, leaving 8 bases between them. The CDR3 DNA follows: TGTGCCAGCAGCGCCCAGATGAACACTGAAGCTTTCTTT. Its translation: CASSAQMNTEAFF.

This CDR3 is CASSRTDRDRANYGYTF. The CDR3 region has the DNA TGTGCCAGCAGCCGCACTGACAGGGATCGGGCTAACTATGGCTACACCTTC. This chain uses TRBV28 with TRBJ1-2; TRBD1 matches at 7 bases. CDR1 MDHEN and CDR2 SYDVKM come from the germline V gene. V was pared by 6 bases and J by 0 bases, with 13 bases of the junction left unmatched. The CDR3 is made up of 17 amino acids.

The rearrangement joins TRBV23-1 to TRBJ1-5; 7 positions match TRBD1. TRBV23-1 counts as an open reading frame of uncertain function. The ends lost 2 bases at V and 3 bases at J; junction bases unmatched: 16. The CDR3 is 19 residues long. The CDR3 bases are TGCGCCAGCAGTCAACAACGAACCACAGGGGCCCTCTTCAATCAGCCCCAGCATTTT. This sequence encodes CASSQQRTTGALFNQPQHF.

To note about this clone: Different DNA sequences within this sample yield the same CDR3. The chain carries TRBV14 and TRBJ2-1; no firm D call. The CDR3 contains 14 residues. Germline-derived CDR1 and CDR2 are SGHDN and FVKESK. Trimming shortened V by 1 base and J by 4 bases, and 8 bases separated the two germline ends. DNA for the CDR3: TGTGCCAGCAGCCAAGGGGCTGGGTACAATGAGCAGTTCTTC. Protein: CASSQGAGYNEQFF.

This clone was seen more than once but under ten times. V and J are TRBV6-1 and TRBJ1-1; 7 bases are shared with TRBD1. From germline, CDR1 is MNHNS and CDR2 SASEGT. The CDR3 extends over 15 amino acids. The junction had 4 bases not matched to a gene; V was cut back by 3 bases and J by 0 bases. The CDR3 coding sequence is TGTGCCAGCAGTGAGACAGGGCCTATGAACACTGAAGCTTTCTTT. Its translation: CASSETGPMNTEAFF.

The V call is TRBV7-9, the J call TRBJ2-7; D perhaps matches TRBD1 (5 bases). Germline V lookup: CDR1 SEHNR, CDR2 FQNEAQ (reference sequence). V lost 4 bases to trimming and J lost 7 bases, with 17 bases between them. The CDR3 runs to 14 residues. The DNA of the CDR3 is TGTGCCAGCAGCTCAAGGTACAGGTTGGGAGAGCAGTACTTC. Translation gives CASSSRYRLGEQYF. Full variable domain (remainder filled in from reference TRBV7-9 and TRBJ2-7): DTGVSQNPRHKITKRGQNVTFRCDPISEHNRLYWYRQTLGQGPEFLTYFQNEAQLEKSRLLSDRFSAERPKGSFSTLEIQRTEQGDSAMYLCASSSRYRLGEQYFGPGTRLTVT.

The CDR3 DNA reads TGCGCCAGCAGCCAAGATCAAGCTAGCGGGGGTGACAATGAGCAGTTCTTC. Encoded protein: CASSQDQASGGDNEQFF. The rearrangement uses TRBV4-3 and TRBJ2-1; 10 bases map to TRBD2. The CDR3 sequence is 17 residues long. The germline gives CDR1 LGHNA, CDR2 YSLEER. V lost 0 bases to trimming and J lost 5 bases; unmatched junction nucleotides: 7.

This rearrangement joins TRBV7-2 to TRBJ1-5; D might be TRBD1 (6 bases). Between the trimmed V and J ends, which lost 5 bases and 3 bases, there was a span of 11 bases. Germline CDR1 reads SGHTA; CDR2 reads FQGNSA. The CDR3 has 14 amino acids. The chain's CDR3 is CASSTDSFNQPQHF. CDR3 DNA: TGTGCCAGCAGCACGGACAGCTTCAATCAGCCCCAGCATTTT.

This clone was picked up a small number of times. This sequence joins TRBV14 and TRBJ2-1; 8 bases are shared with TRBD1. The germline V gene has CDR1 SGHDN and CDR2 FVKESK. The CDR3 has 15 residues. J lost 15 bases, V lost 1 base, and 14 bases had no gene match. In DNA, the CDR3 is TGTGCCAGCAGCCAAGCACCTACCTCAGGGGGCGCGTGGTTCTTC. This codes for CASSQAPTSGGAWFF.

The chain employs TRBV5-5 and TRBJ1-6; 10 positions agree with TRBD1. Germline lookup yields CDR1 SGHKS and CDR2 YYEKEE (reference sequence). The CDR3 is made up of 16 amino acids. Trimming cost V 4 bases and J 6 bases; bases outside gene matches: 7. The CDR3 coding sequence is TGTGCCAGCAGCCAACGCCGGGACAGGGGTAATTCACCCCTCCACTTT. As protein: CASSQRRDRGNSPLHF.

This chain uses TRBV7-7 with TRBJ2-2; 8 bases match TRBD1. V was pared by 2 bases and J by 5 bases, with 4 bases of the junction left unmatched. The CDR3 is made up of 15 amino acids. Per germline, CDR1 SSHAT and CDR2 FNYEAQ (reference sequence). As DNA, the CDR3 is TGTGCCAGCAGCTTACGGACAGGGAGTACCGGGGAGCTGTTTTTT. It yields the protein CASSLRTGSTGELFF.

The J gene is TRBJ1-5, the V gene TRBV18; D possibly corresponds to TRBD1 (6 bases). This CDR3 is built from 15 residues. Germline V gene lookup returns CDR1 KGHSH and CDR2 LQKENI. Trimming stripped 4 bases from V and 3 bases from J, with 13 bases between. CDR3 nucleotides: TGTGCCAGCTCACTTACAGGGCAGTCCAATCAGCCCCAGCATTTT. Translated: CASSLTGQSNQPQHF.

This chain connects TRBV5-8 to TRBJ1-1; D gene uncertain. CDR1 and CDR2 (germline): SGHTS, YDEGEE. This CDR3 has 11 amino acids. Trimming left V 3 bases short and J 6 bases short, with 6 bases between. CDR3 nucleotides: TGTGCCAGCAGCTGCGGGCCTGAAGCTTTCTTT. Protein product: CASSCGPEAFF.

In this sample, this clone turned up once. V is TRBV9 and J is TRBJ2-1, with 9 nucleotides matching TRBD1. The germline CDR1 and CDR2 sequences are SGDLS and YYNGEE. J lost 8 bases, V lost 4 bases, and 4 bases had no gene match. There are 13 residues in the CDR3. The CDR3 sequence is CASSPWTGDEQFF. In nucleotides, the CDR3 is TGTGCCAGCAGCCCCTGGACAGGGGATGAGCAGTTCTTC. The full variable domain, rest sourced from reference TRBV9 and TRBJ2-1, is DSGVTQTPKHLITATGQRVTLRCSPRSGDLSVYWYQQSLDQGLQFLIQYYNGEERAKGNILERFSAQQFPDLHSELNLSSLELGDSALYFCASSPWTGDEQFFGPGTRLTVL.

The chain links TRBV30 to TRBJ1-1, with D hard to call. CDR1 is GTSNPN, CDR2 SVGIG, per germline (reference sequence). Trimming removed 5 bases from V and 4 bases from J, with 11 bases in between. The CDR3 is 12 amino acids. The CDR3 sequence is CAWEDWRTEAFF. In DNA, the CDR3 is TGTGCCTGGGAAGACTGGCGCACTGAAGCTTTCTTT.

This chain links TRBV18 with TRBJ1-1, with TRBD1 identical over 7 bases. The CDR3 runs to 16 residues. V gave up 3 bases and J gave up 0 bases; unmatched junction bases: 7. The germline V gene encodes CDR1 KGHSH and CDR2 LQKENI. The CDR3 region is CASSPRTGQLNTEAFF. Here the CDR3 DNA reads TGTGCCAGCTCACCCAGAACGGGACAGTTGAACACTGAAGCTTTCTTT.

The rearrangement joins TRBV14 to TRBJ2-7, with 8 bases fitting TRBD1. Unmatched junction bases numbered 5, after V lost 1 base and J lost 0 bases. Per the germline V gene, CDR1 is SGHDN and CDR2 is FVKESK. This CDR3 is 16 amino acids long. CDR3 loop: CASSQGTGRGSYEQYF. The DNA of the CDR3 is TGTGCCAGCAGCCAAGGGACAGGGAGAGGCTCCTACGAGCAGTACTTC.

The chain uses TRBV27 and TRBJ1-5; 7 bases match TRBD1. CDR1 MNHEY and CDR2 SMNVEV come from the germline V gene (reference sequence). Losses at the gene ends were 5 bases for V and 2 bases for J; bases not matched to a gene: 9. CDR3 length equals 16 residues. CDR3 sequence (DNA): TGTGCCAGCAGTACCCTCAAGGGACAGCGCAATCAGCCCCAGCATTTT. This gives the protein CASSTLKGQRNQPQHF.

This clone was counted a few times. The genes are TRBV5-1 and TRBJ2-1, with a possible D match to TRBD2 (6 bases). The CDR3 extends over 17 amino acids. The germline gives CDR1 SGHRS, CDR2 YFSETQ. The ends were cut back, 0 bases at V and 4 bases at J, with 17 bases in the middle. The CDR3 spells CASSLVLWAGPYNEQFF. The CDR3 nucleotides are TGCGCCAGCAGCTTGGTACTTTGGGCGGGGCCATACAATGAGCAGTTCTTC. The full variable domain, rest sourced from reference TRBV5-1 and TRBJ2-1, is KAGVTQTPRYLIKTRGQQVTLSCSPISGHRSVSWYQQTPGQGLQFLFEYFSETQRNKGNFPGRFSGRQFSNSRSEMNVSTLELGDSALYLCASSLVLWAGPYNEQFFGPGTRLTVL.

Details on this clone: This same CDR3 is encoded by further DNA sequences in the sample. The chain links TRBV9 to TRBJ1-1; the D is unclear. The CDR3 loop spans 12 amino acids. CDR1 SGDLS and CDR2 YYNGEE come from the germline V gene. V lost 3 bases to trimming and J lost 1 base, with 4 bases between them. Here the CDR3 reads CASSGGNTEAFF. The CDR3 DNA reads as TGTGCCAGCAGCGGAGGGAACACTGAAGCTTTCTTT.

This clone appeared a single time. This chain connects TRBV13 to TRBJ2-7; D gene unclear. In germline, CDR1 is PRHDT, CDR2 FYEKMQ (reference sequence). The CDR3 spans 13 residues. The germline V and J ends were trimmed by 10 bases and 5 bases, with 18 bases remaining between them. CDR3 residues: CATTGVEANEQYF. As DNA, the CDR3 is TGTGCCACCACCGGTGTTGAGGCCAACGAGCAGTACTTC.

The rearrangement joins TRBV25-1 to TRBJ1-1, with a tentative D call TRBD1 (6 bases). The CDR3 contains 18 residues. V dropped 6 bases and J dropped 0 bases, with 23 bases sitting between them. Per germline, CDR1 MGHDK and CDR2 SYGVNS. The CDR3 is CASSAKAPTGPMNTEAFF. CDR3 in DNA: TGTGCCAGCAGCGCCAAGGCCCCGACAGGACCCATGAACACTGAAGCTTTCTTT.

CDR3 sequence reads: CASSQTGPSSLVANYGYTF. CDR3 nucleotide sequence: TGTGCCAGCAGTCAGACAGGGCCCTCGTCGCTGGTCGCTAACTATGGCTACACCTTC. The rearrangement uses TRBV7-2 and TRBJ1-2; the match to TRBD1 covers 7 bases. Per the germline V gene, CDR1 is SGHTA and CDR2 is FQGNSA. This CDR3 is built from 19 residues. V lost 6 bases, J lost 0 bases, and 19 bases stayed unmatched.

V is TRBV2 and J is TRBJ1-2; 8 bases are shared with TRBD1. V was pared by 6 bases and J by 7 bases, with 13 bases of the junction left unmatched. The CDR3 consists of 15 residues. The V gene's germline CDR1 is SNHLY and CDR2 FYNNEI. The CDR3, as DNA: TGTGCCAGCAGCCGTTCTGACGACAGGGGAATTGGCTACACCTTC. This codes for CASSRSDDRGIGYTF. Full variable domain (outside the CDR3, taken from reference TRBV2 and TRBJ1-2): EPEVTQTPSHQVTQMGQEVILRCVPISNHLYFYWYRQILGQKVEFLVSFYNNEISEKSEIFDDQFSVERPDGSNFTLKIRSTKLEDSAMYFCASSRSDDRGIGYTFGSGTRLTVV.

V and J are TRBV9 and TRBJ2-4; 8 bases map to TRBD1. The CDR3 is made up of 19 amino acids. CDR1 and CDR2 (germline): SGDLS, YYNGEE. V dropped 0 bases and J dropped 1; count of bases not matched to a gene: 12. CDR3 DNA: TGTGCCAGCAGCGTAGGCCCCCATGACAGGGGTCATGCCAAAAACATTCAGTACTTC. It yields the protein CASSVGPHDRGHAKNIQYF.

V usage is TRBV2 and J usage is TRBJ2-5, with a weak D call TRBD1 (6 bases). V was shortened by 3 bases and J by 2 bases, with 10 bases between the two germline ends. The CDR3 has 14 residues. Germline CDR1 SNHLY, CDR2 FYNNEI. CDR3 sequence reads: CASSDWGTQETQYF. The CDR3 coding sequence is TGTGCCAGCAGTGACTGGGGGACACAAGAGACCCAGTACTTC.